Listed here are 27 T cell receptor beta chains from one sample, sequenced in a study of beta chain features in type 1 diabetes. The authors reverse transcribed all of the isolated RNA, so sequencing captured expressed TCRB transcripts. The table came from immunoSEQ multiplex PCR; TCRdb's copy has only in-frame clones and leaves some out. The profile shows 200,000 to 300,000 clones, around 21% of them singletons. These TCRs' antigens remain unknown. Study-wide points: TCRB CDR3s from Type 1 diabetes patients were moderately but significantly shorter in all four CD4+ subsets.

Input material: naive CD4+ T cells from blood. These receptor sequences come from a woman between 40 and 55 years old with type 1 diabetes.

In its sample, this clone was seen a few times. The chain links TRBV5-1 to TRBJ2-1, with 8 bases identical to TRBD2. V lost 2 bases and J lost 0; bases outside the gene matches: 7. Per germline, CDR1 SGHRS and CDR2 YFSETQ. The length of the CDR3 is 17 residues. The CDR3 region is CASSFRASGSSYNEQFF. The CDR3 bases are TGCGCCAGCAGCTTCCGAGCGAGCGGGAGCTCCTACAATGAGCAGTTCTTC.

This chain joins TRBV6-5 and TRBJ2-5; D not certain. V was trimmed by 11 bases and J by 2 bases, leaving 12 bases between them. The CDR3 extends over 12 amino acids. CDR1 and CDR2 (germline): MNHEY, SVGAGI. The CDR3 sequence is CAAADEQETQYF. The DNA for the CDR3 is TGTGCCGCCGCGGATGAACAAGAGACCCAGTACTTC.

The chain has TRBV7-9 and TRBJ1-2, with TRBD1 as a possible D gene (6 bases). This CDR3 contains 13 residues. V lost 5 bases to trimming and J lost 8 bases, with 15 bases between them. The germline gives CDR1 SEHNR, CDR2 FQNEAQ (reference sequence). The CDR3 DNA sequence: TGTGCCAGCAGCCTGCCCACAGGGAGAGGCTACACCTTC. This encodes CASSLPTGRGYTF.

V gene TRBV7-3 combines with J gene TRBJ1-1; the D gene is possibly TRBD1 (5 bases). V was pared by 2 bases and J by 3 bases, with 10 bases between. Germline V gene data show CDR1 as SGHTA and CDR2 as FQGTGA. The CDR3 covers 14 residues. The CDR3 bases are TGTGCCAGCAGCTTACAGGGAAGGGACACTGAAGCTTTCTTT. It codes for CASSLQGRDTEAFF.

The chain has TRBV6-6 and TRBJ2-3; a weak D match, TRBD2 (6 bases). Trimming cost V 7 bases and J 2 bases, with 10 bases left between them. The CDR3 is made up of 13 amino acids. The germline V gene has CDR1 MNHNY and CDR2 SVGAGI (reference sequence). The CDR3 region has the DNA TGTGCCAGCACCGTAGCGGCCACAGATACGCAGTATTTT. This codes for CASTVAATDTQYF.

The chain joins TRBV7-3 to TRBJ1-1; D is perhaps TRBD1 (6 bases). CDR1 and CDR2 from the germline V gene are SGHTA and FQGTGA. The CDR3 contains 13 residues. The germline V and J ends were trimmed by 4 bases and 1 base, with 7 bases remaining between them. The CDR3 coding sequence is TGTGCCAGCAGCTCGGACAGGAACACTGAAGCTTTCTTT. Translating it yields CASSSDRNTEAFF.

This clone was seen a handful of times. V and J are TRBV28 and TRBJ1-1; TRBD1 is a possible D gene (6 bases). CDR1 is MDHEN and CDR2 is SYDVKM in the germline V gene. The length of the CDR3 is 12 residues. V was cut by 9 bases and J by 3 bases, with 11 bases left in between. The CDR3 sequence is CASSRGYTEAFF. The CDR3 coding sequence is TGTGCCAGTTCGAGGGGGTACACTGAAGCTTTCTTT.

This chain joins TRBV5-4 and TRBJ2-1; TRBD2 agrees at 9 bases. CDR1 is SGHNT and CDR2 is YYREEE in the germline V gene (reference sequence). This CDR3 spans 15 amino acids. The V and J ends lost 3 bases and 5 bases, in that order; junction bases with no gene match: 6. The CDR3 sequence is CASSSLAGQDNEQFF. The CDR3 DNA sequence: TGTGCCAGCAGCTCCCTAGCGGGGCAAGACAATGAGCAGTTCTTC.

The CDR3 here is CASSLSGGADTDTQYF. CDR3 bases: TGTGCCAGCAGCTTAAGTGGCGGGGCGGACACAGATACGCAGTATTTT. The chain couples TRBV7-3 to TRBJ2-3; the D gene is possibly TRBD2 (6 bases). Germline lookup yields CDR1 SGHTA and CDR2 FQGTGA. Trimming removed 1 base at V and 2 bases at J, with 13 bases between. This CDR3 has 16 residues.

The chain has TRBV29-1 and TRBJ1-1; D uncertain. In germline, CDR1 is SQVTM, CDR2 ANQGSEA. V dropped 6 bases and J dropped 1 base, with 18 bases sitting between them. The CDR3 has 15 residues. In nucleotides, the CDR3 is TGCAGCGTAGACCGGGTCCCCTTCTCGAACACTGAAGCTTTCTTT. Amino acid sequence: CSVDRVPFSNTEAFF. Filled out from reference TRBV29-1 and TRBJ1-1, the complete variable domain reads SAVISQKPSRDICQRGTSLTIQCQVDSQVTMMFWYRQQPGQSLTLIATANQGSEATYESGFVIDKFPISRPNLTFSTLTVSNMSPEDSSIYLCSVDRVPFSNTEAFFGQGTRLTVV.

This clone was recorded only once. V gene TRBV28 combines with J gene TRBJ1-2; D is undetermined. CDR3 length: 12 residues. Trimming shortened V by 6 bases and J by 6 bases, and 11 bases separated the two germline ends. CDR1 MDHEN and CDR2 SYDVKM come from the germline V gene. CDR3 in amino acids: CASRLGEDGYTF. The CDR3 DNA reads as TGTGCCAGCAGACTAGGAGAAGATGGCTACACCTTC.

CDR3 in DNA: TGCATGGCCAGCAGGCAATTAGAGACCCAGTACTTC. Translating it yields CMASRQLETQYF. V is TRBV29-1 and J is TRBJ2-5; D is undetermined. The CDR3 runs to 12 residues. The germline V gene has CDR1 SQVTM and CDR2 ANQGSEA.

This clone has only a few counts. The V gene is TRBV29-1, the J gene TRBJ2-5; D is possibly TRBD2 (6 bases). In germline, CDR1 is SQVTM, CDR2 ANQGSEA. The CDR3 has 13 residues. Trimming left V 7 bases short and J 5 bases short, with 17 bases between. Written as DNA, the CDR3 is TGCAGCGCCAGTCGGGGGACGCGGGAGACCCAGTACTTC. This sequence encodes CSASRGTRETQYF. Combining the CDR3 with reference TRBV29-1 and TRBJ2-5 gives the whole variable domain SAVISQKPSRDICQRGTSLTIQCQVDSQVTMMFWYRQQPGQSLTLIATANQGSEATYESGFVIDKFPISRPNLTFSTLTVSNMSPEDSSIYLCSASRGTRETQYFGPGTRLLVL.

As DNA, the CDR3 is TGCAGCGTTGGAGCAGGGTCCCCTGGGGCCAACGTCCTGACTTTC. It translates to CSVGAGSPGANVLTF. This sequence joins TRBV29-1 and TRBJ2-6; D may be TRBD1 (5 bases). Germline V CDR1 and CDR2: SQVTM, ANQGSEA. The CDR3 contains 15 residues. With 4 bases removed from V and 2 bases from J, the gap between germline ends came to 12 bases.

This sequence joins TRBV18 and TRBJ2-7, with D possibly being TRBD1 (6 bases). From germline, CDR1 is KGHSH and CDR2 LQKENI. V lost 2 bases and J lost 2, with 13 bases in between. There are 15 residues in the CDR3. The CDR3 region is CASSPSSQGTYEQYF. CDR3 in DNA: TGTGCCAGCTCACCAAGTTCACAGGGAACCTACGAGCAGTACTTC.

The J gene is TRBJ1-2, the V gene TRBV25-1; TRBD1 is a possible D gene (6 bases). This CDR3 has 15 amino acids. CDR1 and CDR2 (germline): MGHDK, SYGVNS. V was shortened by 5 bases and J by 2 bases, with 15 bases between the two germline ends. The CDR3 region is CASSRGRGGNYGYTF. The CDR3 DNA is TGTGCCAGCAGTCGGGGCAGGGGTGGCAACTATGGCTACACCTTC.

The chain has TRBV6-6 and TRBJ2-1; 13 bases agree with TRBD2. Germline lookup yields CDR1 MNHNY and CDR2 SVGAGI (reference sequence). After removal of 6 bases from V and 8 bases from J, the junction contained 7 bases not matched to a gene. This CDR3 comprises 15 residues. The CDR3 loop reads CASSSGLAGVDEQFF. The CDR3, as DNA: TGTGCCAGCAGCTCCGGACTAGCGGGAGTCGATGAGCAGTTCTTC.

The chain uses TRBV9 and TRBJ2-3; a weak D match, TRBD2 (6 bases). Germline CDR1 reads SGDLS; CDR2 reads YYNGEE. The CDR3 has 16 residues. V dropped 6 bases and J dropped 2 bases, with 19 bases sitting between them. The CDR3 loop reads CASNPRGSGITDTQYF. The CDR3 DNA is TGTGCCAGCAACCCCCGGGGTAGCGGAATCACAGATACGCAGTATTTT.

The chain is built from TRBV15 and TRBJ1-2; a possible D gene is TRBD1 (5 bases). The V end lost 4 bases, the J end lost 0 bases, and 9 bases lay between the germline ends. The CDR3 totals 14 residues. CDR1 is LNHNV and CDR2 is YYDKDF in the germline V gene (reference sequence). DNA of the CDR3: TGTGCCACCAGCAAGCTGGACACTAACTATGGCTACACCTTC. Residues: CATSKLDTNYGYTF.

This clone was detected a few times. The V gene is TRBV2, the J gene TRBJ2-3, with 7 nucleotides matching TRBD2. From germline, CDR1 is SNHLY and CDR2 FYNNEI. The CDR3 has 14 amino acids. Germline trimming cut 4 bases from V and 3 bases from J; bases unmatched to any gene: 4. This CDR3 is CASSGVAGTDTQYF. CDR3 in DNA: TGTGCCAGCAGTGGAGTAGCGGGTACAGATACGCAGTATTTT.

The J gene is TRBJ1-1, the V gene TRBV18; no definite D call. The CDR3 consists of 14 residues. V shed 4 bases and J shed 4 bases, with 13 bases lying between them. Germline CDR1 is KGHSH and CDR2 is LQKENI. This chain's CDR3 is CASSLVSTGTEAFF. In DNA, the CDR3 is TGTGCCAGCTCACTAGTCAGTACGGGCACTGAAGCTTTCTTT.

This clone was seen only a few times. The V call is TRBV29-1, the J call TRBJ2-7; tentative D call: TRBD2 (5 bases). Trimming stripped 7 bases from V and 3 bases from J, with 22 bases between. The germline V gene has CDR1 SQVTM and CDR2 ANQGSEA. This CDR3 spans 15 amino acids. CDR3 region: CSAPDSDSNLYEQYF. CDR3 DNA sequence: TGCAGCGCCCCGGACTCCGACTCCAACCTCTACGAGCAGTACTTC.

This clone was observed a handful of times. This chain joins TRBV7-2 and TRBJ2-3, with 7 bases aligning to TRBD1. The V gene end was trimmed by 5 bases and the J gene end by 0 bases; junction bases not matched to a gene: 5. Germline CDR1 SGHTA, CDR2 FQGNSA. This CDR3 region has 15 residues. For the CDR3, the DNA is TGTGCCAGCAGCCCCGGACAGGAAAGCACAGATACGCAGTATTTT. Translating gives CASSPGQESTDTQYF.

Written as DNA, the CDR3 is TGTGCCAGCAGCCCCCCGGGACAGATTAACTATGGCTACACCTTC. Protein: CASSPPGQINYGYTF. V and J are TRBV2 and TRBJ1-2; TRBD1 agrees at 7 bases. Trimming cost V 6 bases and J 1 base; bases outside gene matches: 8. The CDR3 loop spans 15 amino acids. Germline V gene lookup returns CDR1 SNHLY and CDR2 FYNNEI.

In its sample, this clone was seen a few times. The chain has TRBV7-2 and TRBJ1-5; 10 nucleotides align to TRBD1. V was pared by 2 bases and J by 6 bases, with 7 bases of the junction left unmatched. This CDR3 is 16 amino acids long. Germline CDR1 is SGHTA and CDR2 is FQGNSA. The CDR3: CASSLYRGTGVQPQHF. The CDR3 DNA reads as TGTGCCAGCAGCTTATATCGCGGGACAGGGGTTCAGCCCCAGCATTTT.

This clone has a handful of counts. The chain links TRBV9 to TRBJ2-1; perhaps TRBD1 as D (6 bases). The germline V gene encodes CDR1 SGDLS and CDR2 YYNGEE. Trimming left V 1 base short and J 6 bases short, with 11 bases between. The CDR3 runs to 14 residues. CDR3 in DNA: TGTGCCAGCAGCGTACAGGCAGGGGTCAATGAGCAGTTCTTC. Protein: CASSVQAGVNEQFF.

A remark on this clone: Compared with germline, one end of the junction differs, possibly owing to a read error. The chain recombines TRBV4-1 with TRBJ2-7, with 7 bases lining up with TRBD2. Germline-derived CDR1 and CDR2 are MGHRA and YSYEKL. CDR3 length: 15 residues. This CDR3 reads CASSQQASGGETRNF. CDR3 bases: TGCGCCAGCAGCCAACAAGCGAGTGGGGGGGAGACAAGGAACTTC.